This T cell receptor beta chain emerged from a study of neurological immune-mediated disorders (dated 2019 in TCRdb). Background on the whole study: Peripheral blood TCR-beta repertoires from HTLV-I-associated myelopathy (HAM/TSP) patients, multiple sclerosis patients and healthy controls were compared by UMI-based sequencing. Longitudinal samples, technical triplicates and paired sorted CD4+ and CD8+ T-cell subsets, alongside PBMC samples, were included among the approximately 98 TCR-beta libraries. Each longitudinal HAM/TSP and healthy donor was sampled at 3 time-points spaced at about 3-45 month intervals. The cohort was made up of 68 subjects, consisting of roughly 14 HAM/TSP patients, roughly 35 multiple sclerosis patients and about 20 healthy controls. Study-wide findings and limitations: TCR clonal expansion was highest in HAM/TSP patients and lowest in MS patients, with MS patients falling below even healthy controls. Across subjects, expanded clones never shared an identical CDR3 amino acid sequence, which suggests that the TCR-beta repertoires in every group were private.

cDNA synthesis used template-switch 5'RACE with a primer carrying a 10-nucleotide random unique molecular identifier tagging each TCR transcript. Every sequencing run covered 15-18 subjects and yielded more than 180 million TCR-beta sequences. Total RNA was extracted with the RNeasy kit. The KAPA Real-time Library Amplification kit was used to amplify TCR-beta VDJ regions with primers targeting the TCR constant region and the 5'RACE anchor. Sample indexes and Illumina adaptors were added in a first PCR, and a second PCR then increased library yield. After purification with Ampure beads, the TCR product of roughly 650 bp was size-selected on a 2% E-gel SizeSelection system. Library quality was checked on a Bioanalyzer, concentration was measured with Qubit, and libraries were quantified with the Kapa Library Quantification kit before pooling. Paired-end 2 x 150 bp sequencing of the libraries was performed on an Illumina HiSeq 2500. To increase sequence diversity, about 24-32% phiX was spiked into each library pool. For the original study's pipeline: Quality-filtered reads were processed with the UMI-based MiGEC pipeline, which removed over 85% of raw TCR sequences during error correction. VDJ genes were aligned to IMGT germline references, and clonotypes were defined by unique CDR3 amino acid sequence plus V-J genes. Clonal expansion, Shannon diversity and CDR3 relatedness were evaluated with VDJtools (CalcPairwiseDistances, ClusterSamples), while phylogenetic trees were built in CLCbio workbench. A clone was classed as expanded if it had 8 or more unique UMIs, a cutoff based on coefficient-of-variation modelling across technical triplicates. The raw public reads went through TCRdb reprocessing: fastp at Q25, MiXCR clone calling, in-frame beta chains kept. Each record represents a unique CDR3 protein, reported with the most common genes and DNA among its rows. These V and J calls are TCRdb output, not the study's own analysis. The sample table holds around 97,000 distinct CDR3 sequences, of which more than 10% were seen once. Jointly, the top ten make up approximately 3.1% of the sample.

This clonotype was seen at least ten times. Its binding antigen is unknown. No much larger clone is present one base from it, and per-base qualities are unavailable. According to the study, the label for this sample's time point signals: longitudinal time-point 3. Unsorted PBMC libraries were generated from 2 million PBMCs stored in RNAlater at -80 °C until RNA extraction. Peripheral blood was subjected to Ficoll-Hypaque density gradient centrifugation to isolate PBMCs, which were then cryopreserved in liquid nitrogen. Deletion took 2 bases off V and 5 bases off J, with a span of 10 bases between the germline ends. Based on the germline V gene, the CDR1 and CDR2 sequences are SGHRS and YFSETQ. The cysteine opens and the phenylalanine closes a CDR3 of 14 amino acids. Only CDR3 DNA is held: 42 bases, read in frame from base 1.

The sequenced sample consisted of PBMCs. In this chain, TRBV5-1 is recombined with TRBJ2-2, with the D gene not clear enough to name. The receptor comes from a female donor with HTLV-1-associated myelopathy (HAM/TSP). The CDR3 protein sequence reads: CASSFLSETGELFF. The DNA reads TGCGCCAGCAGCTTTTTATCAGAGACCGGGGAGCTGTTTTTT.